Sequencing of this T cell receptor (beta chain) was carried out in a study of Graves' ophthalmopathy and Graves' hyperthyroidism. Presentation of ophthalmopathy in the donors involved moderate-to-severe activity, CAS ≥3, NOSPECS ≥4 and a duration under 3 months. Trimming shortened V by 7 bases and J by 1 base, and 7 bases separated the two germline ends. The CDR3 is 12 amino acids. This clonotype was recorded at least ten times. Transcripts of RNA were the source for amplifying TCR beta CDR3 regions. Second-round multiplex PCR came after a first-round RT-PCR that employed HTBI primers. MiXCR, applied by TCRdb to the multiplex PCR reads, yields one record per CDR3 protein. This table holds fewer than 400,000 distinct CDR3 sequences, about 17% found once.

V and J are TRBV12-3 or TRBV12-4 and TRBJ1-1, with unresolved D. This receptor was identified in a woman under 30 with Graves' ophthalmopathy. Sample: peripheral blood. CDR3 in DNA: TGTGCCAGCACCGCCGGGAACACTGAAGCTTTCTTT. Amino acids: CASTAGNTEAFF.